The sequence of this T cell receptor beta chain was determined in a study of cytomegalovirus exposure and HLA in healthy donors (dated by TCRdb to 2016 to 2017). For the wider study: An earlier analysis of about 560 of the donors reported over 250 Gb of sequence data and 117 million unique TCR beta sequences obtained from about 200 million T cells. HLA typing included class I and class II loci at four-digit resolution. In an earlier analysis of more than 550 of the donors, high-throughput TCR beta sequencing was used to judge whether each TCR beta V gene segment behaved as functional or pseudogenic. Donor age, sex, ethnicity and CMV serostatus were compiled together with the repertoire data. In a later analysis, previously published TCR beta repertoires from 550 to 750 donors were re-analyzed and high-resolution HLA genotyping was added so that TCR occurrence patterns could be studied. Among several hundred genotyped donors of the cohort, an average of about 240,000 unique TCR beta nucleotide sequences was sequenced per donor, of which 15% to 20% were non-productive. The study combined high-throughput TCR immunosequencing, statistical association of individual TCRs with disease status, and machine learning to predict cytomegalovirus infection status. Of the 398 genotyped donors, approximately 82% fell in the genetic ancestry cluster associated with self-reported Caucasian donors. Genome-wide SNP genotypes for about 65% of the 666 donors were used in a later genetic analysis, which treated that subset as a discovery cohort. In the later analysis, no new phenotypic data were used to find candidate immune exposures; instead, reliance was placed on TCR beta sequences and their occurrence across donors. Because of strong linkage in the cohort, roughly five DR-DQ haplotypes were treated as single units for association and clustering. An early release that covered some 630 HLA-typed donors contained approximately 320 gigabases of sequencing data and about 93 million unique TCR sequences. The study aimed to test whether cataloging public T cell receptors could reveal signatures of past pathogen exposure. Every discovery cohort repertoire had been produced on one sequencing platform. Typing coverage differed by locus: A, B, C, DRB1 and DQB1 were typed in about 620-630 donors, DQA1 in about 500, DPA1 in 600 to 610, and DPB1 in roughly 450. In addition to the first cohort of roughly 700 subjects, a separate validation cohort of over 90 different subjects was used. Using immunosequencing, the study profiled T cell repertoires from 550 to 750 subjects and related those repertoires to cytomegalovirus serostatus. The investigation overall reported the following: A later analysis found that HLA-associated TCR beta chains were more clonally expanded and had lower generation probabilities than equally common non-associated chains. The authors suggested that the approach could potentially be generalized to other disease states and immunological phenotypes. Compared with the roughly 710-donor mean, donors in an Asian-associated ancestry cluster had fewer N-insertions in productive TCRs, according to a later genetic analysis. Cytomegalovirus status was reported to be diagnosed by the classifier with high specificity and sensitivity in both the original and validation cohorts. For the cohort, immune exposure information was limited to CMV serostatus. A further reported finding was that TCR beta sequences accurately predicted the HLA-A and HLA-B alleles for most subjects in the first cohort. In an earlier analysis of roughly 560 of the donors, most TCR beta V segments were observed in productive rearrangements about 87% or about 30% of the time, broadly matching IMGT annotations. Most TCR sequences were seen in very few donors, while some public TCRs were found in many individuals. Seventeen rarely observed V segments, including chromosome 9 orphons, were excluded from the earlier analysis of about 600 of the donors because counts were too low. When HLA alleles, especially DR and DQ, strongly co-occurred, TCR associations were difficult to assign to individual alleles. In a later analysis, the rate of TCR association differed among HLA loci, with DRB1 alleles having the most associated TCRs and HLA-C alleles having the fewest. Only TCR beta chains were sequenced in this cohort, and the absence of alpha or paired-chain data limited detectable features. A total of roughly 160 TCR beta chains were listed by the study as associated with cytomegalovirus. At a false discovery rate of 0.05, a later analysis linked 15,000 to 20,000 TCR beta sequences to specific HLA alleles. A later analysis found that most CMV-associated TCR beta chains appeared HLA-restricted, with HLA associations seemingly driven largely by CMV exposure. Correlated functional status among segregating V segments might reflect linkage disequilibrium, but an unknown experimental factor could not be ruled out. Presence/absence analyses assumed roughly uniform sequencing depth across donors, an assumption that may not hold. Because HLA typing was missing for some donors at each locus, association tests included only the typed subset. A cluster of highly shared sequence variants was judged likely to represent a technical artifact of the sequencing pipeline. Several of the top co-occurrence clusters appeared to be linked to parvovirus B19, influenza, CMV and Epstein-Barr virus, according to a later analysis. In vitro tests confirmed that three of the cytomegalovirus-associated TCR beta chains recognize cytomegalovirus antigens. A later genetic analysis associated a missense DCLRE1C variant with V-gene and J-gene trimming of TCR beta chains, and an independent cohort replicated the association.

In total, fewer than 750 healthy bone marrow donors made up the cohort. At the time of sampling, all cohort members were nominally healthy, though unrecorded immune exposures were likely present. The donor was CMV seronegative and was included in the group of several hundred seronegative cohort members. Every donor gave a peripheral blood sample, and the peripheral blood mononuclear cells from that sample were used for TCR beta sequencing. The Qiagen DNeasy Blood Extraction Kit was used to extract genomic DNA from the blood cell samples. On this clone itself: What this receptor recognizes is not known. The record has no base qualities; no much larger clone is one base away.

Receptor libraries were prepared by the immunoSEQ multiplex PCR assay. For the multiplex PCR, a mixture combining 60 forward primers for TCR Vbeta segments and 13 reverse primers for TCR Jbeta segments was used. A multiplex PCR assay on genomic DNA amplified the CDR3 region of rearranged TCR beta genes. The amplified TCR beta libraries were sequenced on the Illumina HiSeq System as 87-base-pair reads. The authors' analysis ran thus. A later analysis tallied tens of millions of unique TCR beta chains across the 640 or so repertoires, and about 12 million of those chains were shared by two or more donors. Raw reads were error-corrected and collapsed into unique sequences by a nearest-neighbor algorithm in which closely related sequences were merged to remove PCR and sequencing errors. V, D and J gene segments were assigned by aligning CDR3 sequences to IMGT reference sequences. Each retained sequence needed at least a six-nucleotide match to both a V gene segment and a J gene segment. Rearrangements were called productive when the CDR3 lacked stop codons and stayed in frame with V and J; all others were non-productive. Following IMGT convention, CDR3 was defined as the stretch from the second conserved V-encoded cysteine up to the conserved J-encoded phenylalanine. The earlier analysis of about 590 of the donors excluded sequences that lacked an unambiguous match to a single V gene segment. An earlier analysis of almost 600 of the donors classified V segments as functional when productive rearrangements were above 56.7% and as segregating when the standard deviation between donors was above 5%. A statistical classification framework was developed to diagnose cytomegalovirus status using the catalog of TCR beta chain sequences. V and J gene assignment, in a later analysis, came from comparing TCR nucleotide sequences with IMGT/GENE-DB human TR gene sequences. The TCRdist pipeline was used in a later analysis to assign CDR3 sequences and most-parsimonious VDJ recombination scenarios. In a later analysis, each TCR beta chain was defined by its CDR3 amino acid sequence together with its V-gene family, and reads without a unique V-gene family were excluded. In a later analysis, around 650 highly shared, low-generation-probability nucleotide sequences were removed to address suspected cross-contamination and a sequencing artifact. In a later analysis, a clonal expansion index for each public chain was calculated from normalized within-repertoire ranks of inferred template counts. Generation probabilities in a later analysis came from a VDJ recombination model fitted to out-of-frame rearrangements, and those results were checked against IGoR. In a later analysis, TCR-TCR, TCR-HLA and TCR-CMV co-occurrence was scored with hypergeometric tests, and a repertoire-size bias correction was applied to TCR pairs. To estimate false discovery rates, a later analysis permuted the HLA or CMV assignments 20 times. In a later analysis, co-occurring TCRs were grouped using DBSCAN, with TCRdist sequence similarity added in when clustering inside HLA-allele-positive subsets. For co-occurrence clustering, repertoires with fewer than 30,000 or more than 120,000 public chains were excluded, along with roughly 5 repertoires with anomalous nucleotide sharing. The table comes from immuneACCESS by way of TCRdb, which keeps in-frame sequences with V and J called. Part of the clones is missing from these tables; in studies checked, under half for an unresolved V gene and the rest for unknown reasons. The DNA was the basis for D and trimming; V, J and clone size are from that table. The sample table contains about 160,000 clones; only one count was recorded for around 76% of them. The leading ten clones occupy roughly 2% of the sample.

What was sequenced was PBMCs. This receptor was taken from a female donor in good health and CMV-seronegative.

CDR3 reads: CASSRSTGGTDTQYF. The DNA sequence is as follows: TGTGCCAGCAGTCGCTCGACAGGGGGGACAGATACGCAGTATTTT. Recombination linked TRBV27 to TRBJ2-3, and 9 junction bases match TRBD1. CDR1 and CDR2 are drawn from the germline V gene (reference sequence): MNHEY, SMNVEV. V loses 5 bases at its end and J loses 3 bases; junction bases beyond the gene matches: 6. The CDR3 holds 15 amino acids from the cysteine to the phenylalanine. Only the CDR3 DNA is retained, 45 bases long and in frame from the first base.